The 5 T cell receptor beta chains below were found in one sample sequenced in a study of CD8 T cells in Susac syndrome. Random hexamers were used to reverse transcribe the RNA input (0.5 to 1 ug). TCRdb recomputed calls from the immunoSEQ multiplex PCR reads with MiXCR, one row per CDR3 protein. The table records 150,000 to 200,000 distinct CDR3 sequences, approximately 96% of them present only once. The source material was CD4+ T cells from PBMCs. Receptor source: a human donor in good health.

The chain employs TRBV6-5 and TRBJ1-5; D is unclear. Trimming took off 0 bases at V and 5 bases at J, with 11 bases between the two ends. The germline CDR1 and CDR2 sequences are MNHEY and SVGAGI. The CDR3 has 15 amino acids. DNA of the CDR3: TGTGCCAGCAGTTACTCGATGGCATCGCATCAGCCCCAGCATTTT. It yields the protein CASSYSMASHQPQHF.

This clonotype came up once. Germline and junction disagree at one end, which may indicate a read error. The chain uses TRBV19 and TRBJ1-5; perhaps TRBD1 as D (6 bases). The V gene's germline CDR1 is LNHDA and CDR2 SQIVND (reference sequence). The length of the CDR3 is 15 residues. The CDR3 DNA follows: TGTGCCAGTAGTATAGCCGGGACAAGGCCCCACAGTGGGGATTTT. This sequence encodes CASSIAGTRPHSGDF.

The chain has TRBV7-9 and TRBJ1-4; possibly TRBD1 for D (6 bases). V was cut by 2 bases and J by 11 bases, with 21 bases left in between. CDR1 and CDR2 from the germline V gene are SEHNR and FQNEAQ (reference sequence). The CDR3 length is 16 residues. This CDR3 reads CASSLNDGTSHGKLFF. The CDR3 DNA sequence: TGTGCCAGCAGCTTAAATGATGGGACATCTCATGGGAAACTGTTTTTT. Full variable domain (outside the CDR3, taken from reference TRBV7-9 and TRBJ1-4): DTGVSQNPRHKITKRGQNVTFRCDPISEHNRLYWYRQTLGQGPEFLTYFQNEAQLEKSRLLSDRFSAERPKGSFSTLEIQRTEQGDSAMYLCASSLNDGTSHGKLFFGSGTQLSVL.

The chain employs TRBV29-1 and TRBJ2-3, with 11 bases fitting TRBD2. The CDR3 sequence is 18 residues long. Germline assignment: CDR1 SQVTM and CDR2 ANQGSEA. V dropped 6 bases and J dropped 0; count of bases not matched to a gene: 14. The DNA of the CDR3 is TGCAGCGTGGTCGGTAGCGGGGGGGAACGTGCTAGCACAGATACGCAGTATTTT. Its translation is CSVVGSGGERASTDTQYF.

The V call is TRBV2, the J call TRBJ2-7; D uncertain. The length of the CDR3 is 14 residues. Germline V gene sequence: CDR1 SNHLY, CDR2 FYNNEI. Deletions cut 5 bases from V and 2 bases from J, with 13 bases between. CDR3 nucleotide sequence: TGTGCCAGCAGTCGCGACGACGCGACCTACGAGCAGTACTTC. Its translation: CASSRDDATYEQYF.